A selection of T cell receptor beta chains follows, all from one sample in a study of cytomegalovirus exposure and HLA in healthy donors. TCRdb's table, derived via immunoSEQ multiplex PCR, lists solely in-frame clones and lacks some. This table has 210,000 or so clones, 70% to 90% appearing once. Material for sequencing was PBMCs. The receptors shown here come from a human donor in good health. CDR3s include the opening cysteine and the closing phenylalanine or tryptophan. Each record gives: J gene, clone size, V gene, CDR3 length, D gene, CDR3 protein, CDR3 DNA. D genes are given only for firm matches. The size field is filled for only some rows; it gives once, few, many or a size class.

>TRBJ2-7|once|TRBV18|15|NA
CASSPLRQGLNEQYF
TGTGCCAGCTCACCACTCCGGCAGGGGCTTAACGAGCAGTACTTC
>TRBJ2-7|NA|TRBV18|14|NA
CASSPVEASYEQYF
TGTGCCAGCTCACCCGTTGAGGCGTCCTACGAGCAGTACTTC
>TRBJ2-3|NA|TRBV9|16|NA
CASSVGGLTSTDTQYF
TGTGCCAGCAGCGTAGGGGGGCTAACTAGCACAGATACGCAGTATTTT
>TRBJ2-2|NA|TRBV29-1|15|NA
CSVVRGSLTTGELFF
TGCAGCGTTGTTCGAGGGTCCCTTACCACCGGGGAGCTGTTTTTT
>TRBJ2-1|NA|TRBV5-8|14|TRBD2
CASSGGPSYNEQFF
TGTGCCAGCTCGGGGGGGCCTTCCTACAATGAGCAGTTCTTC
>TRBJ2-7|NA|TRBV28|13|TRBD1
CASRGQGQYEQYF
TGTGCCAGCCGGGGACAGGGTCAATACGAGCAGTACTTC
>TRBJ2-3|NA|TRBV4-3|18|TRBD2
CASSQVVSTSGSPDTQYF
TGCGCCAGCAGCCAAGTAGTGTCGACTAGCGGGAGTCCAGATACGCAGTATTTT
>TRBJ2-1|NA|TRBV7-8|22|TRBD1
CASSSSGTGEGAGGYSYNEQFF
TGTGCCAGCAGCTCTTCCGGGACAGGGGAGGGTGCGGGAGGCTACTCCTACAATGAGCAGTTCTTC
>TRBJ2-1|few|TRBV2|13|NA
CASTRDWNNEQFF
TGTGCCAGCACCCGGGACTGGAACAATGAGCAGTTCTTC
>TRBJ2-1|NA|TRBV9|20|TRBD2
CASSPLRGTSGPRPYNEQFF
TGTGCCAGCAGCCCACTCCGAGGGACTAGCGGCCCGAGGCCCTACAATGAGCAGTTCTTC
>TRBJ2-7|NA|TRBV28|14|TRBD1
CASSSTGAAYEQYF
TGTGCCAGCAGTTCCACAGGGGCGGCCTACGAGCAGTACTTC
>TRBJ2-7|few|TRBV6-5|14|TRBD2
CASSIGLAGDEQYF
TGTGCCAGCAGTATCGGACTAGCGGGTGACGAGCAGTACTTC
>TRBJ1-3|NA|TRBV10-3|15|NA
CAISAQGLGGNTIYF
TGTGCCATCAGCGCCCAGGGACTTGGTGGAAACACCATATATTTT
>TRBJ2-5|NA|TRBV28|14|TRBD1
CASSPGTASETQYF
TGTGCCAGCAGTCCCGGGACAGCCTCCGAGACCCAGTACTTC
>TRBJ2-5|NA|TRBV7-2|12|NA
CASSDYQETQYF
TGTGCCAGCAGCGACTACCAAGAGACCCAGTACTTC
>TRBJ2-6|NA|TRBV28|12|NA
CASSSLVNVLTF
TGTGCCAGCAGTTCCTTAGTAAACGTCCTGACTTTC
>TRBJ1-1|NA|TRBV4-1|14|NA
CASKRIVGFSEAFF
TGCGCCAGTAAACGTATCGTCGGGTTTTCTGAAGCTTTCTTT
>TRBJ2-1|NA|TRBV19|13|TRBD2
CARGTSSRFVQFF
TGTGCCAGAGGGACTAGTAGTCGGTTTGTGCAGTTCTTC
>TRBJ2-2|NA|TRBV27|15|NA
CASSFGRAGTGELFF
TGTGCCAGCAGTTTTGGGCGCGCCGGCACCGGGGAGCTGTTTTTT
>TRBJ1-4|NA|TRBV19|16|TRBD1
CASSWGQGQRGEKLFF
TGTGCCAGTAGTTGGGGACAGGGTCAAAGGGGTGAAAAACTGTTTTTT
>TRBJ2-5|NA|TRBV29-1|10|NA
CSARKETQYF
TGCAGCGCGAGGAAAGAGACCCAGTACTTC
>TRBJ2-3|NA|TRBV28|16|TRBD2
CASSQPLAGGRDTQYF
TGTGCCAGCAGTCAGCCGCTAGCGGGAGGCAGAGATACGCAGTATTTT
>TRBJ1-1|NA|TRBV7-9|14|NA
CSSSGRVMNTEAFF
TGTTCCAGCAGCGGCAGGGTTATGAACACTGAAGCTTTCTTT
>TRBJ2-7|NA|TRBV5-1|17|TRBD1
CASSLAPGTGGSYEQYF
TGCGCCAGCAGCTTGGCCCCCGGGACAGGGGGGTCCTACGAGCAGTACTTC